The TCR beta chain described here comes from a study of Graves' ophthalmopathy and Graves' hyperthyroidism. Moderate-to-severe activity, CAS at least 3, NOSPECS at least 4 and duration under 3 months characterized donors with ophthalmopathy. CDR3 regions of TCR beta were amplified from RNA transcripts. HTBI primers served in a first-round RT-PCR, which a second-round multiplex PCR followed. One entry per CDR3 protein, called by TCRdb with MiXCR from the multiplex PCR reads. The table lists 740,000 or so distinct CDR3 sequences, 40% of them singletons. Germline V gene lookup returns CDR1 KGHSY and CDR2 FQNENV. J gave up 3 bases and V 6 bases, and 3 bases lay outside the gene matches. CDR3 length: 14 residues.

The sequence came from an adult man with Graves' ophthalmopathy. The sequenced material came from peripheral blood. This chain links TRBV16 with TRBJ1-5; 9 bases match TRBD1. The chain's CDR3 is CASRGQGNNQPQHF. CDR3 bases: TGTGCCAGCAGAGGACAGGGGAACAATCAGCCCCAGCATTTT.